The subject of this entry is one TCR beta chain. Its cognate antigen is unknown. This sample was taken from a study of blood T cells in healthy people across ages. Regarding the study as a whole: Higher diversity, along with more naive CD4+ cells, distinguished long-lived donors from aged donors. Per-million-T-cell TCR beta diversity fell roughly linearly with age. Expanded clonotype changes were possibly confounded by unknown donor CMV status.

A J-beta primer mix and a sample-barcoded 5' primer were used in a second PCR of about 7 to 12 cycles. Via MiXCR, TCRdb re-called the 5' RACE reads, giving one row per CDR3 protein. Altogether 1.5 million to 2 million distinct CDR3 sequences are present, around 36% being singletons, with the ten largest covering approximately 10%. This CDR3 spans 15 amino acids. Deletions cut 5 bases from V and 3 bases from J, with 14 bases between. CDR1 and CDR2 from the germline V gene are MNHNS and SASEGT. This rearrangement joins TRBV6-1 to TRBJ2-1, with a tentative D call TRBD2 (5 bases). Sequencing was done on a sample of blood. The sequence derives from a woman in her thirties in good health. The CDR3 spells CASSLTETNYNEQFF. CDR3 nucleotides: TGTGCCAGCAGTTTGACCGAGACTAACTACAATGAGCAGTTCTTC.